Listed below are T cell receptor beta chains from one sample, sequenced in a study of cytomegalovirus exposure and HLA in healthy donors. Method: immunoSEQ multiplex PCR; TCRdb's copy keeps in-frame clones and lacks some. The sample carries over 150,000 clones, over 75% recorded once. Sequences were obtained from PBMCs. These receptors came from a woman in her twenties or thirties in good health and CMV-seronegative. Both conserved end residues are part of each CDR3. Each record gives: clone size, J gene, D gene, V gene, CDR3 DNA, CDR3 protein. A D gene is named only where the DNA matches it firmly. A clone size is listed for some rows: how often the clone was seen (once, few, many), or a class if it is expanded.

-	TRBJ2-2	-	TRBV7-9	TGTTCCAGCAGCTTAGTGGCCCAGGAGCTGTTTTTT	CSSSLVAQELFF
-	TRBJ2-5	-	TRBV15	TGTGCCACCAGCAGAGATCCGGCGACGCGGGGGACCCAGTACTTC	CATSRDPATRGTQYF
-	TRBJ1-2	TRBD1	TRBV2	TGTGCCAGCAGCCTAGACAGGGCTGTTAAGGGCTACACCTTC	CASSLDRAVKGYTF
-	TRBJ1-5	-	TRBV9	TGTGCCAGCAGCGTAAAGAGTCTACAGCTAGGGGATCAGCCCCAGCATTTT	CASSVKSLQLGDQPQHF
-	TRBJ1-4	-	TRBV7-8	TGTGCCAGCAGCTCTACGAGAGGGAAACTGTTTTTT	CASSSTRGKLFF
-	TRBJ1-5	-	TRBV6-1	TGTGCCAGCAGTGTCTCGAGAGGTCAGCCCCAGCATTTT	CASSVSRGQPQHF
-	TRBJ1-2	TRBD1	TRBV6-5	TGTGCCAGCAGTTACGGTACAGGGGGGGGCTACACCTTC	CASSYGTGGGYTF
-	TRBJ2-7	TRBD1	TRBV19	TGTGCCAGTAGTATCGCGACAGGGGGTTCGGAGCAGTACTTC	CASSIATGGSEQYF
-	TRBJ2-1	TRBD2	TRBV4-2	TGTGCCAGCAGCCGACAGCGGGGTAACTCCTACAATGAGCAGTTCTTC	CASSRQRGNSYNEQFF
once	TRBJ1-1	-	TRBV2	TGTGCCAGCAGTGACATGGGGCCCAGGTACACTGAAGCTTTCTTT	CASSDMGPRYTEAFF
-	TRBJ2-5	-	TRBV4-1	TGCGCCAGCAGCCAAGGAGTGGGGAGGACACAAGAGACCCAGTACTTC	CASSQGVGRTQETQYF
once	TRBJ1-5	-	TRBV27	TGTGCCAGCAGTCCACTACAGGGATTCCAGCCCCAGCATTTT	CASSPLQGFQPQHF
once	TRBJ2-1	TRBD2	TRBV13	TGTGCCAGCAGCTTAAGGCCGGGACTAGCTTCAAGTGAGCAGTTCTTC	CASSLRPGLASSEQFF
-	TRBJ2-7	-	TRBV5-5	TGTGCCAGCAGCGGCGAAGCAGGGCCCTTGGACTACGAGCAGTACTTC	CASSGEAGPLDYEQYF
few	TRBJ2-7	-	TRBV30	TGTGCCTGGAGGAGTCGCGGAGCTCTCTGGGAGCAGTACTTC	CAWRSRGALWEQYF
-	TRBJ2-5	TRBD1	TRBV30	TGTGCCTGGAGTCCGCGGGACAGGGGACATGTTCCGGAGACCCAGTACTTC	CAWSPRDRGHVPETQYF
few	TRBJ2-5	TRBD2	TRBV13	TGTGCCAGCAGCATAGCGGGGGGGCCGGTTTGGGAGACCCAGTACTTC	CASSIAGGPVWETQYF
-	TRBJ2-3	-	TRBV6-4	TGTGCCAGCAGTGACTCGGCAGGTTCTAGCACAGATACGCAGTATTTT	CASSDSAGSSTDTQYF
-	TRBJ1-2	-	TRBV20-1	TGCAGTGTGTCAGGCTATGGCTACACCTTC	CSVSGYGYTF
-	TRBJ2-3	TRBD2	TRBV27	TGTGCCAGCAAGAAAACGCGCGGGGGGGGGACCACAGATACGCAGTATTTT	CASKKTRGGGTTDTQYF
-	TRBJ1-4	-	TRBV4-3	TGCGCCAGCAGCCAAACCGACACCGGTTGGGTTGAAAAACTGTTTTTT	CASSQTDTGWVEKLFF
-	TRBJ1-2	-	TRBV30	TGTGCCTGGAGGACCACGGGATTCTATGGCTACACCTTC	CAWRTTGFYGYTF
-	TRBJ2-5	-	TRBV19	TGTGCCAGTAGTATCGGAGGGACCCGCTCCCAAGAGACCCAGTACTTC	CASSIGGTRSQETQYF
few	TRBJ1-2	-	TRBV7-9	TGTGCCAGCAGCCCGGACAGATATGGCTACCCCTTC	CASSPDRYGYPF
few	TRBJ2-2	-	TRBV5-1	TGCGCCAGCAGCCTATGGACAGTGGACACCGGGGAGCTGTTTTTT	CASSLWTVDTGELFF
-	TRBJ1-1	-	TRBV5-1	TGCGCCAGCAGCTTGGATAACCGCGGGAACACTGAAGCTTTCTTT	CASSLDNRGNTEAFF
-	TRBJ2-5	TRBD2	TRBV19	TGTGCCAGTAGTGGGAGACTAGCGGGGATGCTAGAGACCCAGTACTTC	CASSGRLAGMLETQYF
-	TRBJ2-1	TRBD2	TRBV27	TGTGCCGGATCACGGGAGGGCCCCTACAATGAGCAGTTCTTC	CAGSREGPYNEQFF
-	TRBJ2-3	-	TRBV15	TGTGCCACCAGCAGAGATCGAGGCGGGACTCCAGGTACGCAGTATTTT	CATSRDRGGTPGTQYF
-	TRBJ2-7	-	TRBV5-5	TGTGCCAGCAGCTTGTGGGCGGGGTCCTACGAGCAGTACTTC	CASSLWAGSYEQYF
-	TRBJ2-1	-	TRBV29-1	TGCAGCGTCTCAAGACAGGTCCGAAGCTCCTACAATGAGCAGTTCTTC	CSVSRQVRSSYNEQFF
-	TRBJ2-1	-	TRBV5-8	TGTGCCAGCAGCCCCGCCCTTTCCCTAGTCGATGAGCAGTTCTTC	CASSPALSLVDEQFF
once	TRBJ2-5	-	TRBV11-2	TGTGCCAGCAGCTTAGGCGGTCAACTTGAGACCCAGTACTTC	CASSLGGQLETQYF
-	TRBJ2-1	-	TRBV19	TGTGCCAGTAGTTGGGGGGAGGCTAATGGGGAGCAGTTCTTC	CASSWGEANGEQFF
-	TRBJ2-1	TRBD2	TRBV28	TGTGCCAGCATTCCCGGGACTAGCGGGAGGGTTGAGCAGTTCTTC	CASIPGTSGRVEQFF
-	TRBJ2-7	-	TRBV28	TGTGCCAGCAGTTTATATCAGGCTACCTACGAGCAGTACTTC	CASSLYQATYEQYF
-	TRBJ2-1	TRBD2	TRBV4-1	TGCGCCAGCAGCTGGACTAGCGCCGTTGGGAATGAGCAGTTCTTC	CASSWTSAVGNEQFF
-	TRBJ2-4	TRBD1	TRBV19	TGTGCCAGTACTATGAGAGACAGGGAAAACATTCAGTACTTC	CASTMRDRENIQYF
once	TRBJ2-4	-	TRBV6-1	TGTGCCAGCAGTGAATCGGCAGGGACCAAAAACATTCAGTACTTC	CASSESAGTKNIQYF
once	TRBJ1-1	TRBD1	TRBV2	TGTGCCAGCAGTGCACAGGGGGCCGGCGCTTTCTTT	CASSAQGAGAFF
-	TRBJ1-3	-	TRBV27	TGTGCCAGCAGTTTCAACAGAGGAAACACCATATATTTT	CASSFNRGNTIYF
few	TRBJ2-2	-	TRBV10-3	TGTGCCATCATGGGCAACAGGGACACCGGGGAGCTGTTTTTT	CAIMGNRDTGELFF